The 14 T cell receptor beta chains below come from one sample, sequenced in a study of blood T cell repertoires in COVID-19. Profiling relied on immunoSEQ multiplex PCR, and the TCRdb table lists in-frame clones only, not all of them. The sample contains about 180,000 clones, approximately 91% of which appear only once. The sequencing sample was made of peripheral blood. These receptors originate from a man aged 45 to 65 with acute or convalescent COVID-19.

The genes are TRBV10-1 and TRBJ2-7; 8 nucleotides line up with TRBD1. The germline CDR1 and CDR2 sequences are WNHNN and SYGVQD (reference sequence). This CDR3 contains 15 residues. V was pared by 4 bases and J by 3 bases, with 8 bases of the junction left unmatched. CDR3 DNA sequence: TGCGCCAGCAGTGGTTCTCCGACAGGGGTCTACGAGCAGTACTTC. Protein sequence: CASSGSPTGVYEQYF.

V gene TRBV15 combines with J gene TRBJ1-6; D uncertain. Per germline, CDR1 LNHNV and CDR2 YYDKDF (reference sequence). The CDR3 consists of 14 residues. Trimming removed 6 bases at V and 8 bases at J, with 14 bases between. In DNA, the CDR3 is TGTGCCACCAGAAGACCGGGGATGGATTCACCCCTCCACTTT. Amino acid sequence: CATRRPGMDSPLHF.

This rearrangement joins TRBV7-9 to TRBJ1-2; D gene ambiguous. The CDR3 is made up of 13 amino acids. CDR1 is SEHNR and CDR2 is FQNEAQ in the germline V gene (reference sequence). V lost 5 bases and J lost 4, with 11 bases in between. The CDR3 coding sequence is TGTGCCAGCAGCCCGTTTGGCAGCTATGGCTACACCTTC. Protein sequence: CASSPFGSYGYTF. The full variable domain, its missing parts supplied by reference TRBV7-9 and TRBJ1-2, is DTGVSQNPRHKITKRGQNVTFRCDPISEHNRLYWYRQTLGQGPEFLTYFQNEAQLEKSRLLSDRFSAERPKGSFSTLEIQRTEQGDSAMYLCASSPFGSYGYTFGSGTRLTVV.

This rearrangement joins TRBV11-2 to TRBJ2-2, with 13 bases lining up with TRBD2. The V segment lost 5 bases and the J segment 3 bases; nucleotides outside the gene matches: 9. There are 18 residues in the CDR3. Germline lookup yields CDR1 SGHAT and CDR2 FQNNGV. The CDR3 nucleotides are TGTGCCAGCAGCACTGGACTAGCGGGAGAAGGGGACACCGGGGAGCTGTTTTTT. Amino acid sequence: CASSTGLAGEGDTGELFF.

CDR3 nucleotides: TGTGCCACCAGTGATATCAGTGGAGACCGGCGCCCAGATACGCAGTATTTT. It specifies CATSDISGDRRPDTQYF. V usage is TRBV24-1 and J usage is TRBJ2-3, with D unclear. This CDR3 contains 17 residues. V lost 3 bases to trimming and J lost 4 bases, with 19 bases between them. Germline V CDR1 and CDR2: KGHDR, SFDVKD.

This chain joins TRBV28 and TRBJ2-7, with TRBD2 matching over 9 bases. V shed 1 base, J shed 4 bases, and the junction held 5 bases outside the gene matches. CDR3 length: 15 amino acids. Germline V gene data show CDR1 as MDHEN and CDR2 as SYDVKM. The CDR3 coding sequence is TGTGCCAGCAGTTTATCCGCGGGAGGGCCATACGAGCAGTACTTC. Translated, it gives CASSLSAGGPYEQYF.

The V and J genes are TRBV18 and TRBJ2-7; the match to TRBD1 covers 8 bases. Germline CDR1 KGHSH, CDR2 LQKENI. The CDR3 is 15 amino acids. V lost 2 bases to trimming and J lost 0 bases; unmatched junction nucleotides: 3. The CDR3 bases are TGTGCCAGCTCACCAAGGACAGGGAGCTCCTACGAGCAGTACTTC. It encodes CASSPRTGSSYEQYF.

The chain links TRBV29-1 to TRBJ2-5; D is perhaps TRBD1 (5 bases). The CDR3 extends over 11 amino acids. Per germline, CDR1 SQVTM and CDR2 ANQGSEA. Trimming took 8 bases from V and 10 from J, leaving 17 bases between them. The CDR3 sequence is CSTVLQVDQYF. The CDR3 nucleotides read TGCAGCACAGTATTACAGGTCGACCAGTACTTC.

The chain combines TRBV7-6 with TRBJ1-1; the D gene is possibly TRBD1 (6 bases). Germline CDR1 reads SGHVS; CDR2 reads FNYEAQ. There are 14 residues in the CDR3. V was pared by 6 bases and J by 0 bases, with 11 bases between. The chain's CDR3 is CASRTGHLNTEAFF. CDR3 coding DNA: TGTGCCAGCAGAACGGGACACCTGAACACTGAAGCTTTCTTT. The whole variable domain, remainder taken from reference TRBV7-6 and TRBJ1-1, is GAGVSQSPRYKVTKRGQDVALRCDPISGHVSLYWYRQALGQGPEFLTYFNYEAQQDKSGLPNDRFSAERPEGSISTLTIQRTEQRDSAMYRCASRTGHLNTEAFFGQGTRLTVV.

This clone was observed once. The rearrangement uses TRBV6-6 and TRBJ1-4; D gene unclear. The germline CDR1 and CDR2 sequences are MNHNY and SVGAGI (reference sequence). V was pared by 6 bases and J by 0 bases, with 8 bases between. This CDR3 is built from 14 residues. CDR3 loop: CASSPGTTNEKLFF. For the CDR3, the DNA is TGTGCCAGCAGCCCCGGGACAACTAATGAAAAACTGTTTTTT.

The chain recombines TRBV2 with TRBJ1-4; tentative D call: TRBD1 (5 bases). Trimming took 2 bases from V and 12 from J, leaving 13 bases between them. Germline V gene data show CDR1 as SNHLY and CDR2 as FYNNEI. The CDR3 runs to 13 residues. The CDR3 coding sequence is TGTGCCAGCAGTGAACAGGGATTCGTGGAACTGTTTTTT. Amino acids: CASSEQGFVELFF.

DNA of the CDR3: TGTGCCAGCAGCCAAGAGTCTAGCGGGGGGGCAACAGATACGCAGTATTTT. Translation gives CASSQESSGGATDTQYF. This chain links TRBV4-2 with TRBJ2-3; 12 positions agree with TRBD2. Per the germline V gene, CDR1 is LGHNA and CDR2 is YNFKEQ. The trim removed 0 bases at V and 3 bases at J, leaving 4 bases unmatched. The CDR3 is 17 amino acids.

The CDR3 protein is CASSEAGQGNTIYF. CDR3 bases: TGTGCCAGCAGTGAAGCTGGACAGGGAAACACCATATATTTT. This chain joins TRBV6-1 and TRBJ1-3; a possible D gene is TRBD1 (6 bases). V lost 0 bases, J lost 4 bases, and 7 bases lay in between. The CDR3 has 14 amino acids. Germline V gene sequence: CDR1 MNHNS, CDR2 SASEGT.

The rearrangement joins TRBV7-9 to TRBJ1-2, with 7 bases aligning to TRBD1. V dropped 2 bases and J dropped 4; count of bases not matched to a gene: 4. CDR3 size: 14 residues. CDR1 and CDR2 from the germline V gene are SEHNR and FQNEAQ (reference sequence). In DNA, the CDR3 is TGTGCCAGCAGCTTATCGACAGGGAGCTATGGCTACACCTTC. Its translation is CASSLSTGSYGYTF.